What follows are 8 T cell receptor beta chains derived from one specimen sequenced in a study of T cell therapy after organ transplantation. Their antigen targets remain unknown. Libraries were prepared by immunoSEQ multiplex PCR; TCRdb keeps only in-frame clonotypes and omits some of them. The sample includes a few thousand clones, around 69% seen only once; the top ten take less than 40%. Time point noted: 20-29 weeks after completion of therapy. Specimen: CD8+ T cells from blood, collected after autologous CMV-specific T cell therapy. These receptors were obtained from a human patient who had received a solid organ transplant and had CMV disease. A share of the T cells may be of graft donor origin.

Within the sample, this clone is medium-sized (0.01 to 0.1%). The chain employs TRBV7-3 and TRBJ2-7; the D is unclear. Germline CDR1 SGHTA, CDR2 FQGTGA. This CDR3 region has 13 residues. The V and J ends lost 5 bases and 1 base respectively, with 9 bases between them. In nucleotides, the CDR3 is TGTGCCAGCAGCCAAGGACCTTCCTACGAGCAGTACGTC. Its translation is CASSQGPSYEQYV.

This clone was observed a single time. V gene TRBV6-1 combines with J gene TRBJ1-2; D perhaps matches TRBD1 (5 bases). CDR1 is MNHNS, CDR2 SASEGT, per germline. V was clipped by 6 bases and J by 6 bases, with 14 bases between them. This CDR3 is built from 13 residues. For the CDR3, the DNA is TGTGCCAGCAGCTTAGCAGGGACTCATGGCTACACCTTC. Protein: CASSLAGTHGYTF.

This clone was detected only once. The chain uses TRBV5-1 and TRBJ2-1; 9 bases agree with TRBD1. V dropped 0 bases and J dropped 8; count of bases not matched to a gene: 6. CDR1 is SGHRS and CDR2 is YFSETQ in the germline V gene. The CDR3 sequence is 15 residues long. CDR3 sequence: CASSLEGQGLDEQFF. The CDR3 DNA sequence: TGCGCCAGCAGCTTGGAGGGACAGGGCCTCGATGAGCAGTTCTTC.

This rearrangement joins TRBV4-3 to TRBJ1-4, with no clear D. V was cut by 0 bases and J by 4 bases, with 12 bases left in between. This CDR3 comprises 16 residues. Germline lookup yields CDR1 LGHNA and CDR2 YSLEER. The CDR3 bases are TGCGCCAGCAGCCAAGATGCCCCCCAGGATAATGAAAAACTGTTTTTT. Protein product: CASSQDAPQDNEKLFF.

The V gene is TRBV19, the J gene TRBJ1-2; TRBD1 agrees at 9 bases. This CDR3 spans 18 amino acids. The germline CDR1 and CDR2 sequences are LNHDA and SQIVND (reference sequence). J gave up 4 bases and V 4 bases, and 16 bases lay outside the gene matches. The CDR3 DNA is TGTGCCAGTAGTACGGAGGACAGGGGTGGCCCGCTAGGCTATGGCTACACCTTC. Its protein product is CASSTEDRGGPLGYGYTF.

CDR3 amino acids: CASSFGPLGNQPQHF. The CDR3 DNA reads TGTGCCAGCAGCTTTGGCCCGCTGGGCAATCAGCCCCAGCATTTT. The genes are TRBV7-2 and TRBJ1-5; unclear D gene. V was trimmed by 3 bases and J by 2 bases, leaving 11 bases between them. CDR1 SGHTA and CDR2 FQGNSA come from the germline V gene. This CDR3 has 15 amino acids. The full variable domain, with the rest looked up from reference TRBV7-2 and TRBJ1-5, is GAGVSQSPSNKVTEKGKDVELRCDPISGHTALYWYRQSLGQGLEFLIYFQGNSAPDKSGLPSDRFSAERTGGSVSTLTIQRTQQEDSAVYLCASSFGPLGNQPQHFGDGTRLSIL.

The chain uses TRBV27 and TRBJ1-2; tentatively, D is TRBD1 (5 bases). Trimming took 4 bases from V and 4 from J, leaving 16 bases between them. The CDR3 consists of 15 residues. Germline CDR1 and CDR2: MNHEY and SMNVEV (reference sequence). CDR3 sequence (DNA): TGTGCCAGCAGTTACGCGACCGGGACGGCCTATGGCTACACCTTC. Translating gives CASSYATGTAYGYTF.

This chain joins TRBV28 and TRBJ2-3; D ambiguous. Germline CDR1 MDHEN, CDR2 SYDVKM. The CDR3 is made up of 14 amino acids. The ends were cut back, 6 bases at V and 6 bases at J, with 16 bases in the middle. CDR3 sequence (DNA): TGTGCCAGCAGCCCCTTACGGCCCGAGGATACGCAGTATTTT. Translation gives CASSPLRPEDTQYF.